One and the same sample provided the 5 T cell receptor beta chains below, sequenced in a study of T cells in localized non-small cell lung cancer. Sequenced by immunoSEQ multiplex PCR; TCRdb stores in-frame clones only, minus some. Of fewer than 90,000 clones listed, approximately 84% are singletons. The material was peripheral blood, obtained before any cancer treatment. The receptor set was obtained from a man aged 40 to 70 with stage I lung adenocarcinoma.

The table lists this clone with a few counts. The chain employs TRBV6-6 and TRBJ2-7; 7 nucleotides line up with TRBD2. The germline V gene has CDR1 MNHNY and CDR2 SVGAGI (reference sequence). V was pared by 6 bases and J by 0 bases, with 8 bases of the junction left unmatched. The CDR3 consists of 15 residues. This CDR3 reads CASRRTSQPSYEQYF. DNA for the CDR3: TGTGCCAGCAGAAGGACTAGTCAGCCCTCCTACGAGCAGTACTTC.

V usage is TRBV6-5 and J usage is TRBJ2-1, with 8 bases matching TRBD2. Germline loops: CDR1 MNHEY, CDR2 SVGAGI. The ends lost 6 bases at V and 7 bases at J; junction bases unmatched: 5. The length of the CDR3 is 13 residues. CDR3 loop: CASRREALNEQFF. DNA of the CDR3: TGTGCCAGCAGGCGGGAGGCTTTGAATGAGCAGTTCTTC.

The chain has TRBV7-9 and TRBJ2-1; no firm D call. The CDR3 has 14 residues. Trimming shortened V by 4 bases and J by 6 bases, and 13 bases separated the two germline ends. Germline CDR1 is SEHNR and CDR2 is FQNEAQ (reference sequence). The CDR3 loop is CASSSGPRVNEQFF. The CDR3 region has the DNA TGTGCCAGCAGCTCCGGCCCAAGAGTCAATGAGCAGTTCTTC.

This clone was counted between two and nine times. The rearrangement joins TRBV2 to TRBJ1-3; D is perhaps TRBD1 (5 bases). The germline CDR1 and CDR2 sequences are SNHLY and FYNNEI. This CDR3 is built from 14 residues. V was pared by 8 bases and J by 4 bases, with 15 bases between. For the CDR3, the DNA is TGTGCCAGCTGCGGGGCCCCTGGGGGAAACACCATATATTTT. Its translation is CASCGAPGGNTIYF.

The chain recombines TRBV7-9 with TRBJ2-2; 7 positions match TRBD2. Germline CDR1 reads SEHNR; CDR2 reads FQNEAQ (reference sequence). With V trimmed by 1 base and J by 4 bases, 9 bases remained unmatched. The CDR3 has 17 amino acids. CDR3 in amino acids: CASSLGPLREFTGELFF. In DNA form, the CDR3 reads TGTGCCAGCAGCTTAGGCCCGCTGCGGGAGTTCACCGGGGAGCTGTTTTTT.